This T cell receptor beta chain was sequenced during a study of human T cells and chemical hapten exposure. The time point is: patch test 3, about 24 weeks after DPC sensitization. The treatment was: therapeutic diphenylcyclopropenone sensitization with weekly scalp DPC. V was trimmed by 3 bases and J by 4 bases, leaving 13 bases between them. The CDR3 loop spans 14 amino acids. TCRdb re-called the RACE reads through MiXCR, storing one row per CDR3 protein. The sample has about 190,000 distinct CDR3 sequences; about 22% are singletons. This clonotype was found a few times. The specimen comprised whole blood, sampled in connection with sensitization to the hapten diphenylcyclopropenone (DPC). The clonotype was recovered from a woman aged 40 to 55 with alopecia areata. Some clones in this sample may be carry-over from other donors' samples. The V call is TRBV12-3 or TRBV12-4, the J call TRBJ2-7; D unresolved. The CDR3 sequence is CASSLSAKGYEQYF. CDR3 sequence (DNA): TGTGCCAGCAGTTTGTCAGCCAAAGGTTACGAGCAGTACTTC.